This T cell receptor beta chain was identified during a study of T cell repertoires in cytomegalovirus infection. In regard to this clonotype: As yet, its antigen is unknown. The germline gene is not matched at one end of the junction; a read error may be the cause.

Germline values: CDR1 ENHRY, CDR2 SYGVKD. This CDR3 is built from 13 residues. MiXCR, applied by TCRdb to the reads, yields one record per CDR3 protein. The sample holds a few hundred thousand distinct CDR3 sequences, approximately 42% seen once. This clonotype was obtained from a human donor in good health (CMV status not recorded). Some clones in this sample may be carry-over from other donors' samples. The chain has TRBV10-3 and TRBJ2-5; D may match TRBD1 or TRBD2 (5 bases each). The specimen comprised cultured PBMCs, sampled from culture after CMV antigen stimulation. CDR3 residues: CAINEGKGETQYF. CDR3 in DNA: TGTGCCATCAATGAGGGGAAGGGAGAGACCCAGTACTTC.